The 14 T cell receptor beta chains given below trace back to one sample, sequenced in a study of a mutant IDH1 vaccine in newly diagnosed glioma. The method was immunoSEQ multiplex PCR; TCRdb's version includes in-frame clones alone and lacks a portion of them. The sample shows about 98,000 clones, roughly 90% of them seen only once. Specified time point: baseline, week 1 (first vaccination visit). Indicated treatment: pre-vaccination baseline after standard-of-care therapy. The sample in question was PBMCs, obtained from a glioma patient treated with radiotherapy, temozolomide or both. The receptors were sampled from a woman in her forties or fifties with glioma.

This chain joins TRBV28 and TRBJ2-7, with 13 bases matching TRBD2. The V gene end was trimmed by 10 bases and the J gene end by 3 bases; junction bases not matched to a gene: 12. There are 16 residues in the CDR3. The germline gives CDR1 MDHEN, CDR2 SYDVKM. Here the CDR3 DNA reads TGTGCCACGTGCGGGACTAGCGGGATGACGGGCTACGAGCAGTACTTC. Translating gives CATCGTSGMTGYEQYF.

The chain employs TRBV30 and TRBJ1-4; D perhaps matches TRBD1 (5 bases). CDR1 is GTSNPN, CDR2 SVGIG, per germline (reference sequence). CDR3 length: 13 residues. V was trimmed by 4 bases and J by 2 bases, leaving 8 bases between them. For the CDR3, the DNA is TGTGCCTGGAAGACAGTTACTAATGAAAAACTGTTTTTT. It translates to CAWKTVTNEKLFF.

The genes are TRBV6-5 and TRBJ1-5; D possibly corresponds to TRBD1 (6 bases). Trimming shortened V by 4 bases and J by 0 bases, and 7 bases separated the two germline ends. The CDR3 totals 14 residues. Germline assignment: CDR1 MNHEY and CDR2 SVGAGI. The CDR3 DNA reads as TGTGCCAGCAGTTCAGGGGTTAGCAATCAGCCCCAGCATTTT. Translation: CASSSGVSNQPQHF.

The V and J genes are TRBV5-4 and TRBJ1-2, with TRBD1 identical over 9 bases. Germline V lookup: CDR1 SGHNT, CDR2 YYREEE (reference sequence). The V segment lost 4 bases and the J segment 6 bases; nucleotides outside the gene matches: 10. This CDR3 spans 15 amino acids. Written as DNA, the CDR3 is TGTGCCAGCAGCCCCGGGACAGGGAAAACGGATGGCTACACCTTC. It yields the protein CASSPGTGKTDGYTF.

The V and J genes are TRBV28 and TRBJ1-6; 10 bases are a match to TRBD1. CDR3 length: 15 amino acids. Germline-derived CDR1 and CDR2 are MDHEN and SYDVKM. The ends lost 6 bases at V and 9 bases at J; junction bases unmatched: 8. CDR3 nucleotides: TGTGCCAGCAGCTCTCCGGGACAGGGGTTTTCACCCCTCCACTTT. It codes for CASSSPGQGFSPLHF.

This chain connects TRBV18 to TRBJ1-1, with D uncertain. The CDR3 covers 11 residues. Trimming removed 2 bases from V and 5 bases from J, with 3 bases in between. CDR1 and CDR2 from the germline V gene are KGHSH and LQKENI. This CDR3 is CASSPGTEAFF. For the CDR3, the DNA is TGTGCCAGCTCACCAGGGACTGAAGCTTTCTTT.

The chain has TRBV11-2 and TRBJ2-5, with 9 bases matching TRBD1. The germline CDR1 and CDR2 sequences are SGHAT and FQNNGV. The CDR3 is 17 amino acids. The V gene end was trimmed by 1 base and the J gene end by 5 bases; junction bases not matched to a gene: 11. The CDR3 loop is CASSLGTGGAFGETQYF. The CDR3 DNA reads as TGTGCCAGCAGCTTAGGAACAGGGGGCGCCTTTGGGGAGACCCAGTACTTC.

The rearrangement links TRBV11-2 to TRBJ1-1; a weak D match, TRBD1 (5 bases). V was cut by 1 base and J by 1 base, with 7 bases left in between. The CDR3 is 14 amino acids. Germline V CDR1 and CDR2: SGHAT, FQNNGV. CDR3 bases: TGTGCCAGCAGCTTAGGGGGGGGGAACACTGAAGCTTTCTTT. Residues: CASSLGGGNTEAFF. Filled out from reference TRBV11-2 and TRBJ1-1, the complete variable domain reads EAGVAQSPRYKIIEKRQSVAFWCNPISGHATLYWYQQILGQGPKLLIQFQNNGVVDDSQLPKDRFSAERLKGVDSTLKIQPAKLEDSAVYLCASSLGGGNTEAFFGQGTRLTVV.

V gene TRBV10-3 combines with J gene TRBJ2-3; perhaps TRBD2 as D (6 bases). CDR3 length equals 17 residues. From germline, CDR1 is ENHRY and CDR2 SYGVKD. V lost 6 bases and J lost 0, with 19 bases in between. CDR3 DNA sequence: TGTGCCATCAGCCCTATAACAGGCGGGACTAGCACAGATACGCAGTATTTT. This sequence encodes CAISPITGGTSTDTQYF.

The V and J genes are TRBV28 and TRBJ1-4, with D unresolved. Trimming took off 5 bases at V and 0 bases at J, with 10 bases between the two ends. The CDR3 contains 15 residues. The V gene's germline CDR1 is MDHEN and CDR2 SYDVKM. The CDR3 region is CASSHLQTTNEKLFF. The CDR3 DNA reads as TGTGCCAGCAGTCATTTACAAACAACTAATGAAAAACTGTTTTTT.

This chain uses TRBV5-6 with TRBJ2-1, with 14 bases identical to TRBD2. Trimming cost V 4 bases and J 3 bases; bases outside gene matches: 3. This CDR3 contains 16 residues. Germline V gene data show CDR1 as SGHDT and CDR2 as YYEEEE. The CDR3 loop is CASSDGLAGGYNEQFF. CDR3 in DNA: TGTGCCAGCAGCGACGGACTAGCGGGAGGCTACAATGAGCAGTTCTTC.

This chain links TRBV10-3 with TRBJ2-1; 15 bases line up with TRBD2. V lost 11 bases to trimming and J lost 14 bases; unmatched junction nucleotides: 10. CDR1 and CDR2 from the germline V gene are ENHRY and SYGVKD. CDR3 length equals 13 residues. CDR3 protein: CAADPGLAGGEFF. CDR3 sequence (DNA): TGTGCCGCGGATCCGGGACTAGCGGGAGGAGAGTTCTTC.

The V gene is TRBV28, the J gene TRBJ2-1; 8 positions match TRBD2. From germline, CDR1 is MDHEN and CDR2 SYDVKM. The junction had 11 bases not matched to a gene; V was cut back by 8 bases and J by 8 bases. The CDR3 is made up of 14 amino acids. CDR3 nucleotides: TGTGCCAGCCTGGGAGCGGGAGTGGGTCATGAGCAGTTCTTC. Its translation is CASLGAGVGHEQFF.

This clone has only a few counts. V gene TRBV2 combines with J gene TRBJ1-6; D is ambiguous. The CDR3 consists of 15 residues. Germline V CDR1 and CDR2: SNHLY, FYNNEI. The germline V and J ends were trimmed by 8 bases and 0 bases, with 11 bases remaining between them. Here the CDR3 DNA reads TGTGCCAGCCACCCGTACCACTCCTATAATTCACCCCTCCACTTT. Translation: CASHPYHSYNSPLHF.